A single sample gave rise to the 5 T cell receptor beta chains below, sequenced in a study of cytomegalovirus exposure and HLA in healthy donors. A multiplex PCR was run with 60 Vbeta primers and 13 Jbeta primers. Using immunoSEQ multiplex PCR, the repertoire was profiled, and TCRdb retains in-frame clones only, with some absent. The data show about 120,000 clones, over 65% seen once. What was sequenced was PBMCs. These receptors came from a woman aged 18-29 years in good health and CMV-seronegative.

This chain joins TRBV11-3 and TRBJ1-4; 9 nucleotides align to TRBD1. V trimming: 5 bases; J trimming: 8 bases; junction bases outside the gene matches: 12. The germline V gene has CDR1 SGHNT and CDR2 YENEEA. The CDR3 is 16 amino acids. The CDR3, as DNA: TGTGCCAGCAGCGTATCCACGGGACAGGGTCGCGAAAAACTGTTTTTT. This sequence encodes CASSVSTGQGREKLFF.

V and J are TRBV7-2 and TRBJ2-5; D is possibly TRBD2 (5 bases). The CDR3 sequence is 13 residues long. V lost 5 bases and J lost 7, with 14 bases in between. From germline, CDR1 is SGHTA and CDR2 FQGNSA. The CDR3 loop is CASSPPWGATQYF. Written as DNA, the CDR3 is TGTGCCAGCAGCCCGCCGTGGGGAGCGACCCAGTACTTC.

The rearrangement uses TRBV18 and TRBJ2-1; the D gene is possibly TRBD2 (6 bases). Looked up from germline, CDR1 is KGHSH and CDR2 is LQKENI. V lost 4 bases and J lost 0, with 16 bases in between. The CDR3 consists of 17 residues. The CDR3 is CASSLVAGLPSYNEQFF. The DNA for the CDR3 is TGTGCCAGCTCACTAGTAGCAGGACTACCCTCCTACAATGAGCAGTTCTTC. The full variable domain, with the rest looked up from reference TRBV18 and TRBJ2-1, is NAGVMQNPRHLVRRRGQEARLRCSPMKGHSHVYWYRQLPEEGLKFMVYLQKENIIDESGMPKERFSAEFPKEGPSILRIQQVVRGDSAAYFCASSLVAGLPSYNEQFFGPGTRLTVL.

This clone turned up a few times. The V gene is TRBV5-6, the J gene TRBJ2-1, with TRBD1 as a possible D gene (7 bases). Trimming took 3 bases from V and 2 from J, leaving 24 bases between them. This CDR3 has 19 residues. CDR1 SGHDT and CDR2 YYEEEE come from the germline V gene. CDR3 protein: CASSSPGQRTGGPYNEQFF. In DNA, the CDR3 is TGTGCCAGCAGCTCTCCGGGACAGAGAACCGGGGGCCCCTACAATGAGCAGTTCTTC.

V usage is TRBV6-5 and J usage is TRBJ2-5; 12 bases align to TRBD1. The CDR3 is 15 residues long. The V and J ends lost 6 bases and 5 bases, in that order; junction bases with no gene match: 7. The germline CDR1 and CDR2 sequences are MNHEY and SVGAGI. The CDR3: CASSPGQGAGETQYF. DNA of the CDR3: TGTGCCAGCAGCCCGGGACAGGGGGCCGGGGAGACCCAGTACTTC.